This TCR beta chain was retrieved from a study of T cells in Graves' hyperthyroidism and ophthalmopathy. Study results and limitations: The model predicted ophthalmopathy a median approximately 6 months before onset. The blood repertoire included most of the expanded thyroid clonotypes above 0.001.

Regions amplified from RNA transcripts were the TCR beta CDR3 regions. A set of HTBI primers served as the primers for a first-round RT-PCR of the TCR CDR3. A single record per CDR3 protein comes from TCRdb applying MiXCR to the multiplex PCR reads. The sample yields about 540,000 distinct CDR3 sequences, approximately 44% seen once. The authors deemed Graves' hyperthyroidism stable absent ophthalmopathy progression within 18 months. Patients aged 18 to 65 had newly diagnosed hyperthyroidism that had lasted under 2 months. This clonotype has a count of ten or more. Its antigen is unknown. The CDR3 length is 12 residues. Trimming left V 3 bases short and J 11 bases short, with 12 bases between. The germline gives CDR1 KGHDR, CDR2 SFDVKD.

The sequenced material came from peripheral blood or thyroid tissue (not recorded which). This chain joins TRBV24-1 and TRBJ1-1; D is unresolved. This TCR was recovered from a woman aged 18 to 35 with Graves' hyperthyroidism. This chain's CDR3 is CATSDGPGEAFF. DNA for the CDR3: TGTGCCACCAGTGATGGACCCGGCGAGGCTTTCTTT.